A single sample gave rise to the 17 T cell receptor beta chains below, sequenced in a study of identical twins listed by TCRdb under 2016. Library creation used 5' RACE. Sequencing instrument: Illumina HiSeq 2000. In TCRdb, the public reads were trimmed at Q25 with fastp and aligned with MiXCR, with productive beta chains retained. Every CDR3 protein is listed once, alongside the most common genes and DNA of its rows. Present in this sample are 1.5 million to 2 million distinct CDR3 sequences, roughly 35% of which were seen just once. About 0.27% of the sample is in the top ten clones. The sequencing input was cord blood. Receptors originate from a newborn girl in good health.

J is TRBJ2-1 and V is TRBV4-1; 9 positions agree with TRBD2. From germline, CDR1 is MGHRA and CDR2 YSYEKL. With V trimmed by 0 bases and J by 8 bases, 8 bases remained unmatched. The CDR3 is 16 residues long. The CDR3 DNA sequence: TGCGCCAGCAGCCAAGAGTTAGCGGGAGCAAGGGATGAGCAGTTCTTC. It codes for CASSQELAGARDEQFF.

This clonotype was detected a few times. The chain uses TRBV9 and TRBJ2-3; 13 nucleotides agree with TRBD2. CDR3 size: 15 residues. Germline V lookup: CDR1 SGDLS, CDR2 YYNGEE. J lost 6 bases, V lost 2 bases, and 3 bases had no gene match. CDR3 sequence reads: CASSVRTSGGDTQYF. In DNA form, the CDR3 reads TGTGCCAGCAGCGTTAGGACTAGCGGGGGTGATACGCAGTATTTT.

This clonotype was seen more than once but under ten times. The gene calls are TRBV6-5 and TRBJ1-4; perhaps TRBD1 as D (6 bases). Germline V lookup: CDR1 MNHEY, CDR2 SVGAGI. Trimming left V 0 bases short and J 5 bases short, with 13 bases between. CDR3 length equals 16 residues. The DNA of the CDR3 is TGTGCCAGCAGTTACTCGTTGGGGGGCGGGAATGAAAAACTGTTTTTT. It specifies CASSYSLGGGNEKLFF.

The V call is TRBV20-1, the J call TRBJ2-1, with 9 bases matching TRBD1. CDR3 length equals 14 residues. V lost 2 bases and J lost 4; bases outside the gene matches: 3. CDR1 is DFQATT and CDR2 is SNEGSKA in the germline V gene (reference sequence). The CDR3 bases are TGCAGTGCTAGAAACAGGGGGCGTTACAATGAGCAGTTCTTC. Residues: CSARNRGRYNEQFF.

This clonotype was detected only a few times. The chain carries TRBV10-3 and TRBJ1-2, with D possibly TRBD1 on 5 matching bases. CDR3 length equals 13 residues. CDR1 ENHRY and CDR2 SYGVKD come from the germline V gene. V lost 6 bases and J lost 4, with 12 bases in between. DNA of the CDR3: TGTGCCATCAGCCCCGGGACTGGCTATGGCTACACCTTC. Its translation is CAISPGTGYGYTF.

The J gene is TRBJ2-1, the V gene TRBV4-1, with unresolved D. V lost 0 bases, J lost 13 bases, and 16 bases lay in between. Looked up from germline, CDR1 is MGHRA and CDR2 is YSYEKL. CDR3 length: 14 residues. The CDR3 loop reads CASSQDRRKETQFF. The CDR3 region has the DNA TGCGCCAGCAGCCAAGATCGTAGAAAGGAGACCCAGTTCTTC.

The genes are TRBV6-5 and TRBJ2-5, with TRBD2 as a possible D gene (5 bases). Germline V gene sequence: CDR1 MNHEY, CDR2 SVGAGI. Trimming left V 2 bases short and J 2 bases short, with 12 bases between. CDR3 size: 15 residues. This CDR3 is CASSYREQLQETQYF. The DNA for the CDR3 is TGTGCCAGCAGTTACAGGGAGCAGCTTCAAGAGACCCAGTACTTC.

This clonotype appeared many times. This chain joins TRBV7-9 and TRBJ2-3; D is uncertain. The V gene lost 2 bases and the J gene lost 4 bases, with 7 bases spanning the gap. CDR3 size: 13 residues. Germline V gene data show CDR1 as SEHNR and CDR2 as FQNEAQ (reference sequence). CDR3 amino acids: CASSLRWADTQYF. The DNA for the CDR3 is TGTGCCAGCAGCTTAAGATGGGCAGATACGCAGTATTTT. The full variable domain, its missing parts supplied by reference TRBV7-9 and TRBJ2-3, is DTGVSQNPRHKITKRGQNVTFRCDPISEHNRLYWYRQTLGQGPEFLTYFQNEAQLEKSRLLSDRFSAERPKGSFSTLEIQRTEQGDSAMYLCASSLRWADTQYFGPGTRLTVL.

This chain uses TRBV25-1 with TRBJ2-1; the D gene is possibly TRBD1 (6 bases). The CDR3 runs to 16 residues. Germline values: CDR1 MGHDK, CDR2 SYGVNS. V was shortened by 0 bases and J by 3 bases, with 12 bases between the two germline ends. In nucleotides, the CDR3 is TGTGCCAGCAGTGAATATGCAGGACAGTTCTACAATGAGCAGTTCTTC. Amino acids: CASSEYAGQFYNEQFF.

V is TRBV12-3 or TRBV12-4 and J is TRBJ2-2; D is unresolved. V shed 6 bases and J shed 1 base, with 12 bases lying between them. The CDR3 runs to 15 residues. The CDR3 nucleotides are TGTGCCAGCAGGCTTAGACTGGAGAACACCGGGGAGCTGTTTTTT. Protein: CASRLRLENTGELFF.

Only a few counts were recorded for this clonotype. This chain links TRBV21-1 with TRBJ1-4; the table names TRBD1, a call not compared with the DNA. TRBV21-1 is tagged as a pseudogene. This CDR3 contains 17 residues. As DNA, the CDR3 is TGTGCCAGCCCCCATCTGGGACAGAATGCAACTAATGAAAAACTGTTTTTT. It codes for CASPHLGQNATNEKLFF.

This clonotype was seen only a few times. The rearrangement joins TRBV12-3 or TRBV12-4 to TRBJ2-7; D is tentatively TRBD1 or TRBD2 (5 bases each). V gave up 3 bases and J gave up 0 bases, with 12 bases separating them. The CDR3 spans 15 residues. As DNA, the CDR3 is TGTGCCAGCAGTTTTCGTGGGGACGGCTCCTACGAGCAGTACTTC. Encoded protein: CASSFRGDGSYEQYF.

This clonotype was observed many times. The chain combines TRBV3-1 with TRBJ2-4, with 9 positions matching TRBD1. The CDR3 runs to 16 residues. Germline assignment: CDR1 LGHDT and CDR2 YNNKEL (reference sequence). Trimming removed 4 bases from V and 7 bases from J; junction bases left unmatched: 11. The CDR3 reads CASSPLQGALVNIQYF. The CDR3 DNA reads TGTGCCAGCAGCCCTTTACAGGGGGCTCTGGTCAACATTCAGTACTTC. Together with reference TRBV3-1 and TRBJ2-4, the CDR3 gives the full variable domain: DTAVSQTPKYLVTQMGNDKSIKCEQNLGHDTMYWYKQDSKKFLKIMFSYNNKELIINETVPNRFSPKSPDKAHLNLHINSLELGDSAVYFCASSPLQGALVNIQYFGAGTRLSVL.

This clonotype has only a few counts. V and J are TRBV12-3 or TRBV12-4 and TRBJ2-1; D gene unclear. Trimming shortened V by 1 base and J by 10 bases, and 11 bases separated the two germline ends. This CDR3 contains 13 residues. The CDR3 nucleotides are TGTGCCAGCAGTTTAGACGTAGGGCGGGAGCAGTTCTTC. This gives the protein CASSLDVGREQFF.

The rearrangement links TRBV10-2 to TRBJ1-2; no definite D call. CDR1 is WSHSY and CDR2 is SAAADI in the germline V gene. This CDR3 is 14 amino acids long. Trimming cost V 2 bases and J 5 bases, with 12 bases left between them. Here the CDR3 reads CASSELGIPYGYTF. The CDR3 DNA is TGCGCCAGCAGTGAGCTAGGGATCCCATATGGCTACACCTTC.

This clonotype has a handful of counts. The chain joins TRBV4-2 to TRBJ2-1; 7 bases are shared with TRBD2. Per the germline V gene, CDR1 is LGHNA and CDR2 is YNFKEQ. Trimming at V came to 0 bases and at J to 7 bases, leaving 6 bases not matched to a gene. This CDR3 region has 15 residues. DNA for the CDR3: TGTGCCAGCAGCCAAGATCTTCGCGGGGGTAATGAGCAGTTCTTC. Translating gives CASSQDLRGGNEQFF.

The chain couples TRBV7-9 to TRBJ2-1; D unclear. With 5 bases removed from V and 6 bases from J, the gap between germline ends came to 14 bases. The CDR3 runs to 14 residues. In germline, CDR1 is SEHNR, CDR2 FQNEAQ (reference sequence). The CDR3, as DNA: TGTGCCAGCAGCCATCGTGTTAGTTTCAATGAGCAGTTCTTC. It codes for CASSHRVSFNEQFF.